This T cell receptor beta chain comes out of a study of T-cell reconstitution after alpha-beta-depleted transplantation in children. In regard to this clonotype: At one boundary the junction diverges from the germline segment, which might be a read error.

The CDR3 contains 16 residues. CDR1 is SNHLY and CDR2 is FYNNEI in the germline V gene. Unique molecular identifiers were built into the TCRbeta library. TCRdb redid the calling of the PCR reads with MiXCR, one entry per CDR3 protein. The table has approximately 400,000 distinct CDR3 sequences, approximately 11% seen once. Sequences were derived from PBMCs from the stem cell graft donor, sampled from the stem cell graft. The clonotype originates from a human donor who donated a stem cell graft to a child with acute myeloid leukemia. This chain uses TRBV2 with TRBJ1-5, with 7 nucleotides matching TRBD1. The CDR3: CAGSARAGGGNQPQHF. DNA of the CDR3: TGTGCCGGCAGTGCGCGTGCAGGGGGTGGCAATCAGCCCCAGCATTTT.